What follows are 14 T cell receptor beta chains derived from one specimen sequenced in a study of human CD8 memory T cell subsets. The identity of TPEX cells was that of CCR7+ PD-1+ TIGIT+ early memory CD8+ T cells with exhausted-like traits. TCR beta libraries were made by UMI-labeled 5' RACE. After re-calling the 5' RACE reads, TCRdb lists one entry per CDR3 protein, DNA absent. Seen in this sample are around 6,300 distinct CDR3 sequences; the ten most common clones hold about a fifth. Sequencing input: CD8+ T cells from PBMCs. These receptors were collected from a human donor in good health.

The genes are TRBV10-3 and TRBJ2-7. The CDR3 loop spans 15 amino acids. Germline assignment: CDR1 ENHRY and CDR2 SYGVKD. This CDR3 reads CAISGAATSSYEQYF.

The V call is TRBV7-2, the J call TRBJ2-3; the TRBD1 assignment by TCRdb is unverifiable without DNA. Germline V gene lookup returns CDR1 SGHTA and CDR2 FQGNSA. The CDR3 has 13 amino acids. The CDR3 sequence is CAIRDRGSDTQYF.

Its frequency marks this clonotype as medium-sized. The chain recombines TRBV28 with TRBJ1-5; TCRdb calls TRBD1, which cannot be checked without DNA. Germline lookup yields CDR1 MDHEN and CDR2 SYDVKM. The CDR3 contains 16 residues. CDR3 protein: CASTPGQGYSNQPQHF.

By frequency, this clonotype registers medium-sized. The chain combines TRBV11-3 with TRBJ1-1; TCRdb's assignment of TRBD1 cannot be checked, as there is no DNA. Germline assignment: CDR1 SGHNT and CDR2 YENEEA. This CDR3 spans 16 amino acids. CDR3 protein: CASSLESSPRWTEAFF.

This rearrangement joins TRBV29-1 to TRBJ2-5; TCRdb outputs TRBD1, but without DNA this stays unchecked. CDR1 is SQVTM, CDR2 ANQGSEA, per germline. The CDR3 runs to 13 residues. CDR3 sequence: CSTRDRFQETQYF.

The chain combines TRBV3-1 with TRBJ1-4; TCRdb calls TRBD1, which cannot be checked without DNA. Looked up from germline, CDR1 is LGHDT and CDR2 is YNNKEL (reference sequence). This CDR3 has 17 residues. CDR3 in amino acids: CASSHPPGAEANEKLFF. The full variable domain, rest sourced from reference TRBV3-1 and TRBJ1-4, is DTAVSQTPKYLVTQMGNDKSIKCEQNLGHDTMYWYKQDSKKFLKIMFSYNNKELIINETVPNRFSPKSPDKAHLNLHINSLELGDSAVYFCASSHPPGAEANEKLFFGSGTQLSVL.

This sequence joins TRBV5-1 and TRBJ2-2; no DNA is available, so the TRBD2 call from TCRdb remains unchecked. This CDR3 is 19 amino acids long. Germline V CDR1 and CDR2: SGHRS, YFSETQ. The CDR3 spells CASSLTWTSGRVRTGELFF.

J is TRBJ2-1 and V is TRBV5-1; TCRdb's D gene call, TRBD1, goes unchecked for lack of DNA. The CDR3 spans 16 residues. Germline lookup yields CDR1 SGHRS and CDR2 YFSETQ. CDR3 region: CASSPEAGTLDNEQFF.

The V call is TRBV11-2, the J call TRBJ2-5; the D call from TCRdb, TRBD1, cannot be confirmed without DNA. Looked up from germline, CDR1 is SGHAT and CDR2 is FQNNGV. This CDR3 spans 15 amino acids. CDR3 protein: CASSPGRNLRETQYF.

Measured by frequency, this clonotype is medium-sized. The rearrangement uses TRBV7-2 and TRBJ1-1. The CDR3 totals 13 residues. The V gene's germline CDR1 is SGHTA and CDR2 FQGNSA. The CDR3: CASSLMAWTEAFF.

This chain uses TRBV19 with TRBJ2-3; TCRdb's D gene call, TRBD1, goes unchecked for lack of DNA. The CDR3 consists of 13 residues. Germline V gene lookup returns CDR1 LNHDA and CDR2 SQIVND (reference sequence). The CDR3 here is CASGVASTDTQYF. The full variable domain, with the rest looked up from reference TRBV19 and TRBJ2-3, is DGGITQSPKYLFRKEGQNVTLSCEQNLNHDAMYWYRQDPGQGLRLIYYSQIVNDFQKGDIAEGYSVSREKKESFPLTVTSAQKNPTAFYLCASGVASTDTQYFGPGTRLTVL.

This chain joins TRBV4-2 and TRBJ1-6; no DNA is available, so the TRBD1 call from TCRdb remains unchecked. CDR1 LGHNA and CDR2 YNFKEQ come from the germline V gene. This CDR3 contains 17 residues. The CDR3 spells CASSQEATGKQGSPLHF.

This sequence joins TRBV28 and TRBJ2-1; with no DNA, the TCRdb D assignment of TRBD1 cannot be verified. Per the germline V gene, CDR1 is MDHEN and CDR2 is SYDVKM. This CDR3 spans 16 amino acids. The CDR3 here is CASSFKRQPPYNEQFF.

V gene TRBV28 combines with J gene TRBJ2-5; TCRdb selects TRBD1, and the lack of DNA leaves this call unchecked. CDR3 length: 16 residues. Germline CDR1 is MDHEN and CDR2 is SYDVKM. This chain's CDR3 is CASSLARTEPRETQYF. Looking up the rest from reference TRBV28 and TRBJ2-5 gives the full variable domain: DVKVTQSSRYLVKRTGEKVFLECVQDMDHENMFWYRQDPGLGLRLIYFSYDVKMKEKGDIPEGYSVSREKKERFSLILESASTNQTSMYLCASSLARTEPRETQYFGPGTRLLVL.